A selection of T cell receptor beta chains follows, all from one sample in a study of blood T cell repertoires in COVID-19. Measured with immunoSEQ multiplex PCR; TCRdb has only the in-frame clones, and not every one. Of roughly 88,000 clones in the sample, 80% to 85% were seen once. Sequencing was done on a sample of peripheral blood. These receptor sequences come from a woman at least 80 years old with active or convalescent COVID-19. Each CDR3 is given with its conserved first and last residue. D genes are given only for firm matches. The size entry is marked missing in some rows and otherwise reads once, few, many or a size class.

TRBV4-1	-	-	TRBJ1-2	TGCGCCAGCAGCTATCCCGGCACAGGGACCCTCGGTGGCTACACCTTC	CASSYPGTGTLGGYTF
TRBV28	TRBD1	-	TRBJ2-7	TGTGCCAGCAGTCGGGGACAGGGGACCTACGAGCAGTACTTC	CASSRGQGTYEQYF
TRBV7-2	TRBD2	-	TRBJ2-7	TGTGCCAGCAGCTTTCGGACTAGCGAAGAATTCGACGTCTACGAGCAGTACTTC	CASSFRTSEEFDVYEQYF
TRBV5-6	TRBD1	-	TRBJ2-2	TGTGCCAGCAGCTCGGACAGGGACTCCACCGGGGAGCTGTTTTTT	CASSSDRDSTGELFF
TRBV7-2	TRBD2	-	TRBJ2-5	TGTGCCAGCAGCTTAGGTCTACGGGGGGGCTTCGGGTCCTCGGAGACCCAGTACTTC	CASSLGLRGGFGSSETQYF
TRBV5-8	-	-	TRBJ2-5	TGTGCCAGCAGCTTCACTCCGGGATCCCAAGAGACCCAGTACTTC	CASSFTPGSQETQYF
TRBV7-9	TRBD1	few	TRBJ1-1	TGTGCCAGCAGCCGTGGGACAGGAGGCACTGAAGCTTTCTTT	CASSRGTGGTEAFF
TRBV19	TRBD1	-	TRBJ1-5	TGTGCCAGTAGTACACGACAGGGAGGCGGGGGGTCGAGCAATCAGCCCCAGCATTTT	CASSTRQGGGGSSNQPQHF
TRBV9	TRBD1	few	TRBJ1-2	TGTGCCAGCAGCCCCGGACAGGGGAACTATGGCTACACCTTC	CASSPGQGNYGYTF
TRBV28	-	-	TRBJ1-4	TGTGCCAGCAGTACCCTGGGGGGGGTAAAAGAAAAACTGTTTTTT	CASSTLGGVKEKLFF
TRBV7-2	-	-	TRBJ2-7	TGTGCCAGCAGCTTAGTATTCGCACCAGGTCCCTACGAGCAGTACTTC	CASSLVFAPGPYEQYF
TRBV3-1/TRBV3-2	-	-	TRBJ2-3	TGTGCCAGCAGCCGTAGGGGGGGGCGATTATTTTTCACAGATACGCAGTATTTT	CASSRRGGRLFFTDTQYF
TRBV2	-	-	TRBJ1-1	TGTGCCAGCAGTGCAAAACAGGTTCAGAACACTGAAGCTTTCTTT	CASSAKQVQNTEAFF
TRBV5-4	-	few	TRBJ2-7	TGTGCCAGCAGCGTCAGGGGGGTGAAGTCCTACGAGCAGTACTTC	CASSVRGVKSYEQYF
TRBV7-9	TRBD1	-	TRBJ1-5	TGTGCCAGCAGCAGACAGGGCGACAATCAGCCCCAGCATTTT	CASSRQGDNQPQHF
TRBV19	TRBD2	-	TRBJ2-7	TGTGCCAGTAGTCGGGCGGGGGGTTCTTACGAGCAGTACTTC	CASSRAGGSYEQYF
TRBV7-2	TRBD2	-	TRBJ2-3	TGTGCCAGCAGCTTCCAATTTAGCGGGGGGGCCTCAGATACGCAGTATTTT	CASSFQFSGGASDTQYF
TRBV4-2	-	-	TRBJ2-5	TGTGCCAGCAGTTTAGACTCCCAAGAGACCCAGTACTTC	CASSLDSQETQYF
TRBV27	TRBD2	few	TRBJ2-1	TGTGCCAGCAGTTCAATAACTAGCGGTGAGCAGTTCTTC	CASSSITSGEQFF
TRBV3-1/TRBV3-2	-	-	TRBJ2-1	TGTGCCAGCAGCCAAGTGGAGGGGCAGGGCTACAATGAGCAGTTCTTC	CASSQVEGQGYNEQFF
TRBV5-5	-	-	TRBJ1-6	TGTGCCAGCAGCTTGGGAGGGATTCGCTCCTATAATTCACCCCTCCACTTT	CASSLGGIRSYNSPLHF
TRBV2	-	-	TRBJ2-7	TGTGCCAGCAGCGTACAGGGTAAAGACTACGAGCAGTACTTC	CASSVQGKDYEQYF
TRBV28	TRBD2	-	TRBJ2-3	TGTGCCAGCCTAAATTCCGGCCGGGAGGGGTATTTT	CASLNSGREGYF
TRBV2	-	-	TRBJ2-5	TGTGCCAGCAGTGAAGCGCTTCAGACTACTGAGACCCAGTACTTC	CASSEALQTTETQYF
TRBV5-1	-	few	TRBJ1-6	TGCGCCAGCAGCTTGGAGTCGTGGGGGACTGGGGTTAATTCACCCCTCCACTTT	CASSLESWGTGVNSPLHF
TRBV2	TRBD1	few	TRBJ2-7	TGTGCCAGCAGTTCAGGGGGCTTCAACGAGCAGTACTTC	CASSSGGFNEQYF
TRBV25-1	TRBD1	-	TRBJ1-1	TGTGCCAGCAGTAGTACAGGGGACACTGAAGCTTTCTTT	CASSSTGDTEAFF